Sequencing of this T cell receptor (beta chain) was carried out in a study of cytomegalovirus exposure and HLA in healthy donors. Primers: 60 Vbeta forward and 13 Jbeta reverse. Assay used: immunoSEQ multiplex PCR; TCRdb lists only in-frame clones, some missing. The sample lists some 100,000 clones, roughly 83% occurring once. Germline-derived CDR1 and CDR2 are SGHRS and YFSETQ. Trimming at V came to 0 bases and at J to 1 base, leaving 2 bases not matched to a gene. This CDR3 has 16 amino acids. This clonotype was obtained from a male donor in good health and CMV-seropositive. The sequenced material came from PBMCs. The chain employs TRBV5-1 and TRBJ2-5, with TRBD1 identical over 11 bases. The CDR3 is CASSLDGTGGQETQYF. The CDR3 DNA is TGCGCCAGCAGCTTGGACGGGACAGGGGGCCAAGAGACCCAGTACTTC.